Following are 22 T cell receptor beta chains from one sample sequenced in a study of glioma-infiltrating T cells (TCRdb year 2016). Sequencing relied on an Illumina MiSeq. The iRepertoire nested amplicon-rescue multiplex PCR (arm-PCR) platform was used to amplify TCR alpha and beta CDR3 regions from RNA. TCRdb reanalyzed the raw reads on its own, using fastp at Q25 for trimming and MiXCR for clone calling, and kept in-frame beta chains. Rows merge per CDR3 protein into single entries with the most common DNA and genes. For this sample there are about 110,000 distinct CDR3 sequences; about 25% appear just once. The ten most abundant clones make up 30% to 35% of the sample. Material for sequencing was glioma tissue, nonneoplastic brain tissue, or PBMCs (not recorded which). Source of these receptors: a human donor with low-grade glioma or glioblastoma, undergoing nonglioma brain surgery, or in good health (not recorded which).

This clonotype was recorded at least ten times. V and J are TRBV20-1 and TRBJ2-7; maybe TRBD2 (7 bases). With 5 bases removed from V and 4 bases from J, the gap between germline ends came to 24 bases. The germline CDR1 and CDR2 sequences are DFQATT and SNEGSKA (reference sequence). There are 16 residues in the CDR3. CDR3: CSAPIIPPRGAYEQYF. The CDR3 nucleotides are TGCAGTGCTCCCATCATACCCCCCCGGGGGGCATACGAGCAGTACTTC.

This clonotype showed up just a few times. The genes are TRBV19 and TRBJ1-1; 7 bases fit TRBD1. After removal of 2 bases from V and 6 bases from J, the junction contained 9 bases not matched to a gene. The CDR3 spans 15 residues. Germline V lookup: CDR1 LNHDA, CDR2 SQIVND (reference sequence). The chain's CDR3 is CASSISAGGLPEAFF. The CDR3 nucleotides are TGTGCCAGTAGTATATCCGCAGGGGGTTTACCTGAAGCTTTCTTT.

This clonotype has at least ten counts. The chain has TRBV2 and TRBJ2-3; 9 bases are shared with TRBD2. The CDR3 has 15 amino acids. CDR1 is SNHLY and CDR2 is FYNNEI in the germline V gene. Germline trimming cut 5 bases from V and 2 bases from J; bases unmatched to any gene: 5. CDR3 residues: CASSQTSGYTDTQYF. The CDR3 DNA reads as TGTGCCAGCAGTCAGACTAGCGGATACACAGATACGCAGTATTTT.

Notes on this clonotype: This sequence may be a read error, since a much larger clone differs from it by one base. The V call is TRBV7-3, the J call TRBJ1-1, with D hard to call. The CDR3 is 13 residues long. Germline CDR1 reads SGHTA; CDR2 reads FQGTGA. CDR3 in amino acids: CANSRSVNTEAFF. In DNA form, the CDR3 reads TGTGCCAACAGCCGCAGCGTGAACACTGAAGCTTTCTTT. Full variable domain (remainder filled in from reference TRBV7-3 and TRBJ1-1): GAGVSQTPSNKVTEKGKYVELRCDPISGHTALYWYRQSLGQGPEFLIYFQGTGAADDSGLPNDRFFAVRPEGSVSTLKIQRTERGDSAVYLCANSRSVNTEAFFGQGTRLTVV.

This sequence joins TRBV29-1 and TRBJ2-1; 8 bases map to TRBD2. The CDR3 runs to 14 residues. Per the germline V gene, CDR1 is SQVTM and CDR2 is ANQGSEA. V shed 7 bases, J shed 5 bases, and the junction held 10 bases outside the gene matches. Here the CDR3 DNA reads TGCAGCGGAAACCCTCGCGGGGGGAACAATGAGCAGTTCTTC. Its translation: CSGNPRGGNNEQFF.

This clonotype was picked up many times. The V gene is TRBV6-1, the J gene TRBJ2-3; 8 nucleotides align to TRBD1. Germline CDR1 MNHNS, CDR2 SASEGT. The CDR3 contains 14 residues. Trimming at V came to 6 bases and at J to 8 bases, leaving 10 bases not matched to a gene. The CDR3 spells CASRLDRARGTQYF. As DNA, the CDR3 is TGTGCCAGCAGACTGGACAGGGCTAGGGGTACGCAGTATTTT.

At least ten counts were recorded for this clonotype. The chain uses TRBV3-1 and TRBJ2-7; weak D call: TRBD1 (5 bases). CDR1 is LGHDT, CDR2 YNNKEL, per germline (reference sequence). The CDR3 extends over 17 amino acids. The V end lost 0 bases, the J end lost 2 bases, and 17 bases lay between the germline ends. The CDR3 DNA reads as TGTGCCAGCAGCCAAGATGGGGCGACAGTTTCGCCCTACGAGCAGTACTTC. Protein: CASSQDGATVSPYEQYF.

In its sample, this clonotype was seen many times. The chain recombines TRBV4-3 with TRBJ2-1, with 9 bases matching TRBD2. Germline V gives CDR1 LGHNA, CDR2 YSLEER. V gave up 4 bases and J gave up 3 bases; unmatched junction bases: 7. The CDR3 covers 16 residues. The CDR3 loop reads CASSLAGGVGYNEQFF. As DNA, the CDR3 is TGCGCCAGCAGCCTGGCGGGGGGGGTTGGCTACAATGAGCAGTTCTTC.

This clonotype was detected many times. The chain employs TRBV2 and TRBJ1-5; TRBD1 matches 9 bases. The trim removed 6 bases at V and 0 bases at J, leaving 12 bases unmatched. Germline assignment: CDR1 SNHLY and CDR2 FYNNEI. The CDR3 has 18 amino acids. The CDR3 DNA follows: TGTGCCAGCAGCGATGGGACAGGGAAGCCTTATAGCAATCAGCCCCAGCATTTT. This gives the protein CASSDGTGKPYSNQPQHF.

This clonotype showed up just once. A much more abundant neighbour one base away suggests this may be a read error. V usage is TRBV27 and J usage is TRBJ2-5; no clear D. The germline CDR1 and CDR2 sequences are MNHEY and SMNVEV (reference sequence). The V end was cut by 6 bases, the J end by 4 bases, with 15 bases between. CDR3 size: 14 residues. The CDR3 reads CASSLVGCAETQYF. For the CDR3, the DNA is TGTGCCAGCAGCTTAGTAGGGTGCGCAGAGACCCAGTACTTC.

At least ten counts were recorded for this clonotype. CDR3 sequence (DNA): TGTGCCAGCAGCTCCACGACAGGAAGCTCTGGAAACACCATATATTTT. As protein: CASSSTTGSSGNTIYF. V usage is TRBV7-8 and J usage is TRBJ1-3, with D possibly matching TRBD1 (6 bases). This CDR3 is built from 16 residues. Germline values: CDR1 SGHVS, CDR2 FQNEAQ. Trimming cost V 4 bases and J 0 bases, with 13 bases left between them.

This clonotype was counted ten times or more. The chain has TRBV18 and TRBJ2-1; D uncertain. Germline CDR1 reads KGHSH; CDR2 reads LQKENI. The CDR3 contains 12 residues. V dropped 2 bases and J dropped 7 bases, with 6 bases sitting between them. CDR3 amino acids: CASSPMGNEQFF. The DNA for the CDR3 is TGTGCCAGCTCACCAATGGGGAATGAGCAGTTCTTC.

The table lists this clonotype with many counts. The chain employs TRBV7-8 and TRBJ1-5; possibly TRBD1 for D (6 bases). Germline CDR1 and CDR2: SGHVS and FQNEAQ. This CDR3 region has 18 residues. V lost 1 base to trimming and J lost 3 bases, with 19 bases between them. This CDR3 reads CASSLDLYGTTTNQPQHF. In DNA, the CDR3 is TGTGCCAGCAGCTTAGACTTGTACGGGACAACTACCAATCAGCCCCAGCATTTT.

The chain combines TRBV6-6 with TRBJ2-1, with D possibly being TRBD2 (6 bases). CDR1 is MNHNY and CDR2 is SVGAGI in the germline V gene (reference sequence). The CDR3 runs 15 residues. V was trimmed by 0 bases and J by 7 bases, leaving 13 bases between them. The CDR3 region has the DNA TGTGCCAGCAGTTACTCGATTGGACGGGAGAATGAGCAGTTCTTC. As protein: CASSYSIGRENEQFF.

This chain joins TRBV4-2 and TRBJ1-6; no clear D. This CDR3 region has 15 residues. The V end lost 1 base, the J end lost 7 bases, and 11 bases lay between the germline ends. Germline V gives CDR1 LGHNA, CDR2 YNFKEQ. The CDR3 DNA is TGTGCCAGCAGCCAAGTGAGGAACCGAAATTCACCCCTCCACTTT. It is translated as CASSQVRNRNSPLHF.

This clonotype has at least ten counts. The genes are TRBV12-3 or TRBV12-4 and TRBJ1-4; 8 bases align to TRBD1. The ends lost 1 base at V and 7 bases at J; junction bases unmatched: 2. The CDR3 is 14 residues long. In DNA form, the CDR3 reads TGTGCCAGCAGTTTAGGGACAGGGATTGAAAAACTGTTTTTT. Translating it yields CASSLGTGIEKLFF.

This clonotype was detected many times. The chain recombines TRBV11-2 with TRBJ1-1, with a possible D match to TRBD1 (6 bases). The germline gives CDR1 SGHAT, CDR2 FQNNGV. V lost 5 bases, J lost 5 bases, and 12 bases lay in between. The CDR3 consists of 13 residues. The CDR3 nucleotides are TGTGCCAGCAGCCCAGGGGCCTGGACTGAAGCTTTCTTT. Translated: CASSPGAWTEAFF.

This clonotype was counted at least ten times. The chain joins TRBV27 to TRBJ2-5, with D unclear. Trimming shortened V by 5 bases and J by 4 bases, and 20 bases separated the two germline ends. The CDR3 length is 16 residues. The germline CDR1 and CDR2 sequences are MNHEY and SMNVEV (reference sequence). CDR3: CASSPQGLGPPETQYF. CDR3 bases: TGTGCCAGCAGTCCACAAGGATTAGGACCTCCAGAGACCCAGTACTTC.

This clonotype was counted at least ten times. The genes are TRBV7-2 and TRBJ1-4; D not certain. This CDR3 has 13 amino acids. Germline V gene data show CDR1 as SGHTA and CDR2 as FQGNSA. The V and J ends lost 1 base and 4 bases respectively, with 4 bases between them. The CDR3 bases are TGTGCCAGCAGCTTAGGGCGTAATGAAAAACTGTTTTTT. As protein: CASSLGRNEKLFF.

Note on this clonotype: This may stem from a read error, because a much larger clone lies one nucleotide away. The rearrangement joins TRBV28 to TRBJ1-2; no reliable D call. Germline loops: CDR1 MDHEN, CDR2 SYDVKM. This CDR3 is built from 14 residues. This CDR3 reads CAGSLSRASYGYTF. The CDR3 DNA reads TGTGCCGGCAGTTTATCCAGAGCTAGCTATGGCTACACCTTC.

This clonotype was counted a few times. The chain joins TRBV12-3 or TRBV12-4 to TRBJ2-3, with D uncertain. Trimming stripped 5 bases from V and 0 bases from J, with 6 bases between. The CDR3 is made up of 13 amino acids. The CDR3, as DNA: TGTGCCAGCAGTCCCGACAGCACAGATACGCAGTATTTT. It translates to CASSPDSTDTQYF.

This clonotype was recorded at least ten times. V is TRBV18 and J is TRBJ2-5; the D is unclear. Germline V CDR1 and CDR2: KGHSH, LQKENI. This CDR3 has 14 amino acids. The V end lost 4 bases, the J end lost 1 base, and 10 bases lay between the germline ends. CDR3 nucleotides: TGTGCCAGCTCACTCAACCCTACCCAAGAGACCCAGTACTTC. Translated, it gives CASSLNPTQETQYF.